The 22 T cell receptor beta chains given below trace back to one sample, sequenced in a study of cytomegalovirus exposure and HLA in healthy donors. Use of 60 Vbeta and 13 Jbeta primers characterized the PCR. TCRdb keeps only in-frame clones here, not all; method: immunoSEQ multiplex PCR. The repertoire has about 130,000 clones, 76% of them found once; the top ten carry about 2%. The specimen sequenced was PBMCs. The receptors derive from a man aged 50 to 60 in good health and CMV-seronegative.

The chain uses TRBV6-1 and TRBJ2-7, with a possible D match to TRBD2 (7 bases). This CDR3 has 15 amino acids. The germline V and J ends were trimmed by 4 bases and 5 bases, with 18 bases remaining between them. CDR1 MNHNS and CDR2 SASEGT come from the germline V gene. CDR3 sequence: CASSGGSQGTNEQYF. The DNA of the CDR3 is TGTGCCAGCAGTGGGGGGTCTCAGGGGACTAACGAGCAGTACTTC.

This chain uses TRBV6-1 with TRBJ1-2; no clear D. From germline, CDR1 is MNHNS and CDR2 SASEGT. V was trimmed by 8 bases and J by 2 bases, leaving 18 bases between them. The CDR3 length is 15 residues. The CDR3 DNA follows: TGTGCCAGCCACGAGCATAGGGAGGACAACTATGGCTACACCTTC. It codes for CASHEHREDNYGYTF.

The sample holds a few counts of this clone. This sequence joins TRBV5-4 and TRBJ2-5; 8 bases are a match to TRBD2. With V trimmed by 0 bases and J by 4 bases, 8 bases remained unmatched. Germline CDR1 SGHNT, CDR2 YYREEE (reference sequence). The CDR3 sequence is 16 residues long. In DNA, the CDR3 is TGTGCCAGCAGCTTGGCCAGCGGGGGCGGTCGAGAGACCCAGTACTTC. This gives the protein CASSLASGGGRETQYF.

The chain employs TRBV19 and TRBJ2-5; TRBD2 is a possible D gene (6 bases). The CDR3 contains 17 residues. Trimming stripped 8 bases from V and 2 bases from J, with 24 bases between. CDR1 and CDR2 from the germline V gene are LNHDA and SQIVND (reference sequence). The DNA of the CDR3 is TGTGCCAGTCGACCTTCGGGGGATACGAGCGATCAAGAGACCCAGTACTTC. Protein product: CASRPSGDTSDQETQYF.

The rearrangement joins TRBV6-1 to TRBJ2-7, with 10 bases that match TRBD1. Losses at the gene ends were 5 bases for V and 3 bases for J; bases not matched to a gene: 7. Germline loops: CDR1 MNHNS, CDR2 SASEGT. The CDR3 consists of 15 residues. CDR3 protein: CASSSTGTGDYEQYV. CDR3 in DNA: TGTGCCAGCAGTTCCACCGGGACAGGGGACTACGAGCAGTACGTC.

The V gene is TRBV7-6, the J gene TRBJ1-4, with 10 bases aligning to TRBD1. The CDR3 contains 15 residues. Germline-derived CDR1 and CDR2 are SGHVS and FNYEAQ. V lost 3 bases, J lost 6 bases, and 4 bases stayed unmatched. The CDR3 here is CASSFDRGPDEKLFF. The CDR3 DNA reads TGTGCCAGCAGCTTCGACAGGGGGCCTGATGAAAAACTGTTTTTT.

The CDR3 loop reads CASPHHRGKTQYF. DNA of the CDR3: TGCGCCAGCCCTCACCACAGGGGCAAGACCCAGTACTTC. The chain links TRBV10-1 to TRBJ2-5; 7 nucleotides agree with TRBD1. The V gene end was trimmed by 8 bases and the J gene end by 6 bases; junction bases not matched to a gene: 9. The CDR3 loop spans 13 amino acids. The germline V gene encodes CDR1 WNHNN and CDR2 SYGVQD (reference sequence).

A single count supports this clone. This chain uses TRBV5-1 with TRBJ2-5; TRBD1 agrees at 10 bases. CDR1 and CDR2 from the germline V gene are SGHRS and YFSETQ. Trimming at V came to 3 bases and at J to 2 bases, leaving 4 bases not matched to a gene. The CDR3 runs to 15 residues. The CDR3 loop reads CASSSGQGRQETQYF. CDR3 DNA: TGCGCCAGCAGCTCGGGACAGGGGAGGCAAGAGACCCAGTACTTC.

The V gene is TRBV7-8, the J gene TRBJ1-4, with D possibly being TRBD1 (5 bases). Germline CDR1 SGHVS, CDR2 FQNEAQ. The CDR3 has 15 amino acids. Trimming cost V 3 bases and J 8 bases, with 16 bases left between them. The CDR3 DNA reads as TGTGCCAGCAGCTTTAATCAGCAGGGAATCGAAAAACTGTTTTTT. This gives the protein CASSFNQQGIEKLFF.

V and J are TRBV7-9 and TRBJ2-7; D gene ambiguous. The CDR3 runs to 13 residues. The germline V gene encodes CDR1 SEHNR and CDR2 FQNEAQ (reference sequence). The germline V and J ends were trimmed by 5 bases and 3 bases, with 11 bases remaining between them. The CDR3 sequence: CASSPTTDYEQYV. Written as DNA, the CDR3 is TGTGCCAGCAGCCCTACTACAGACTACGAGCAGTACGTC.

This clone appeared once. The same CDR3 is also encoded by other DNA sequences in this sample. The chain is built from TRBV30 and TRBJ2-5; 7 positions agree with TRBD2. V lost 3 bases, J lost 5 bases, and 15 bases stayed unmatched. Germline V gene data show CDR1 as GTSNPN and CDR2 as SVGIG (reference sequence). The CDR3 covers 16 residues. The CDR3: CAWRPSGRGDQETQYF. In DNA form, the CDR3 reads TGTGCCTGGAGGCCGTCTGGACGGGGGGATCAGGAGACCCAGTACTTC.

The chain has TRBV6-5 and TRBJ1-3, with TRBD1 matching over 8 bases. V was clipped by 6 bases and J by 3 bases; unmatched bases: 7. The CDR3 is made up of 15 amino acids. Germline CDR1 is MNHEY and CDR2 is SVGAGI. CDR3 sequence: CASRRQGFSGNTIYF. The CDR3 region has the DNA TGTGCCAGCAGACGACAGGGGTTTAGTGGAAACACCATATATTTT.

This clone showed up just a few times. The rearrangement links TRBV27 to TRBJ2-4, with D perhaps matching TRBD1 (5 bases). Per germline, CDR1 MNHEY and CDR2 SMNVEV (reference sequence). This CDR3 has 16 residues. V was pared by 2 bases and J by 0 bases, with 11 bases between. The CDR3 DNA sequence: TGTGCCAGCAGTTTAGACAGTCCGGTAGCCAAAAACATTCAGTACTTC. Amino acids: CASSLDSPVAKNIQYF.

The chain uses TRBV5-6 and TRBJ1-6; D gene unclear. CDR3 length equals 15 residues. V lost 2 bases to trimming and J lost 4 bases, with 10 bases between them. Germline-derived CDR1 and CDR2 are SGHDT and YYEEEE. Written as DNA, the CDR3 is TGTGCCAGCAGCTTTGGAATGAGGTATAATTCACCCCTCCACTTT. Protein: CASSFGMRYNSPLHF.

This chain uses TRBV7-3 with TRBJ2-2; no firm D call. The CDR3 spans 13 residues. Germline V gives CDR1 SGHTA, CDR2 FQGTGA. With 4 bases removed from V and 7 bases from J, the gap between germline ends came to 10 bases. The CDR3, as DNA: TGTGCCAGCAGCTCCGACCGGGTCGGGGAGCTGTTTTTT. The encoded protein is CASSSDRVGELFF.

This clone came up once. This chain joins TRBV4-3 and TRBJ2-2; D may be TRBD2 (5 bases). Trimming removed 1 base from V and 6 bases from J, with 18 bases in between. CDR1 LGHNA and CDR2 YSLEER come from the germline V gene. The CDR3 sequence is 17 residues long. This CDR3 reads CASSQAGGWENAGELFF. The CDR3 DNA follows: TGCGCCAGCAGCCAAGCGGGCGGGTGGGAAAACGCCGGGGAGCTGTTTTTT.

In the case of this clone: Other DNA sequences in this sample translate to the same CDR3. The rearrangement joins TRBV5-6 to TRBJ1-1; D uncertain. Trimming shortened V by 2 bases and J by 7 bases, and 6 bases separated the two germline ends. CDR1 SGHDT and CDR2 YYEEEE come from the germline V gene. The length of the CDR3 is 11 residues. CDR3 nucleotide sequence: TGTGCCAGCAGCTTAGGAGGTGAAGCTTTCTTT. Translated, it gives CASSLGGEAFF. Using reference TRBV5-6 and TRBJ1-1 for the parts outside the CDR3, the full variable domain is DAGVTQSPTHLIKTRGQQVTLRCSPKSGHDTVSWYQQALGQGPQFIFQYYEEEERQRGNFPDRFSGHQFPNYSSELNVNALLLGDSALYLCASSLGGEAFFGQGTRLTVV.

This clone has a single count. This rearrangement joins TRBV5-5 to TRBJ2-5, with a possible D match to TRBD2 (5 bases). The CDR3 consists of 13 residues. From germline, CDR1 is SGHKS and CDR2 YYEKEE (reference sequence). Trimming removed 4 bases from V and 5 bases from J, with 12 bases in between. CDR3 protein: CASSRAGGETQYF. The CDR3, as DNA: TGTGCCAGCAGCCGGGCGGGCGGGGAGACCCAGTACTTC.

The chain recombines TRBV5-1 with TRBJ2-3, with D tentatively TRBD1 (5 bases). From germline, CDR1 is SGHRS and CDR2 YFSETQ. The V and J ends lost 2 bases and 3 bases respectively, with 19 bases between them. The CDR3 spans 17 residues. CDR3 sequence: CASSFPPGRVGTDTQYF. CDR3 bases: TGCGCCAGCAGCTTCCCTCCGGGCAGGGTGGGGACAGATACGCAGTATTTT.

This chain connects TRBV9 to TRBJ1-5; D is perhaps TRBD1 (6 bases). Germline V gene lookup returns CDR1 SGDLS and CDR2 YYNGEE. CDR3 length: 15 residues. V gave up 3 bases and J gave up 7 bases, with 17 bases separating them. The CDR3 sequence is CASSEGGGGDQPQHF. In DNA form, the CDR3 reads TGTGCCAGCAGCGAGGGAGGGGGAGGGGACCAGCCCCAGCATTTT.

The chain joins TRBV29-1 to TRBJ1-2; TRBD1 agrees at 8 bases. This CDR3 spans 13 amino acids. Germline CDR1 reads SQVTM; CDR2 reads ANQGSEA. V dropped 0 bases and J dropped 8; count of bases not matched to a gene: 5. The CDR3 DNA sequence: TGCAGCGTTGAAGACCGACAGGGGCGAGGCTACACCTTC. Translating it yields CSVEDRQGRGYTF.

DNA for the CDR3: TGCGCCAGCAGCGGCGGGATTCCCTACGAGCAGTACTTC. This translates into CASSGGIPYEQYF. The V call is TRBV5-1, the J call TRBJ2-7; D is possibly TRBD2 (6 bases). Germline V gene data show CDR1 as SGHRS and CDR2 as YFSETQ. V was trimmed by 4 bases and J by 2 bases, leaving 10 bases between them. The CDR3 runs 13 residues.